Included here is one T cell receptor beta chain sequence, with context. Trimming at V came to 4 bases and at J to 6 bases, leaving 9 bases not matched to a gene. There are 14 residues in the CDR3. The V gene's germline CDR1 is SQVTM and CDR2 ANQGSEA. The data belong to a study of blood T cell repertoires in COVID-19. The repertoire was sequenced with immunoSEQ multiplex PCR; TCRdb's copy has only in-frame clones and lacks some. Of over 200,000 clones in the sample, roughly 82% were seen once. The sequencing input was peripheral blood. The sequence came from a man aged 35 to 55 who had recovered from COVID-19. The V and J genes are TRBV29-1 and TRBJ2-7, with TRBD2 matching 10 bases. The CDR3: CSVVRSGGAFEQYF. The CDR3 DNA reads as TGCAGCGTTGTGCGGAGCGGGGGGGCGTTCGAGCAGTACTTC.